This T cell receptor beta chain was observed in a study of control samples from healthy donors and cancer patients (dated by TCRdb to about 2020). The method behind the library was the immunoSEQ multiplex PCR assay. Sourced from immuneACCESS, this table was stored by TCRdb with only in-frame sequences that have V and J called. A share of the clones is absent; for the studies checked, an unresolved V gene accounts for under half, and the remainder has no known explanation. For this sample there are 200,000 to 250,000 clones; roughly 94% appear just once. The ten most abundant clones make up about 1.4% of the sample. Points on this clone: Its antigen has not been determined. It has no much larger one-base neighbor in the sample; base qualities were not kept.

The clonotype was recovered from a man aged 50-60 years in good health. The sequencing input was blood.

The encoded CDR3 is CASSPFGVETQYF. The DNA sequence is given as TGTGCCAGCTCCCCCTTCGGCGTGGAGACCCAGTACTTC. The chain joins TRBV18 to TRBJ2-5, with the D gene call left open. The CDR3 has 13 amino acids, counting the end cysteine and phenylalanine. This entry keeps only the CDR3 DNA: 39 bases, framed from base 1. A distance of 13 bases separates the germline ends of V and J, which lose 6 bases and 5 bases respectively. CDR1 is given as KGHSH and CDR2 as LQKENI, both from the germline V gene. Beyond the CDR3, the reference TRBV18 and TRBJ2-5 genes provide the residues; the full variable domain reads: NAGVMQNPRHLVRRRGQEARLRCSPMKGHSHVYWYRQLPEEGLKFMVYLQKENIIDESGMPKERFSAEFPKEGPSILRIQQVVRGDSAAYFCASSPFGVETQYFGPGTRLLVL.